One TCR beta chain is described in this entry. Data came from immunoSEQ multiplex PCR; TCRdb stores just in-frame clones and leaves some out. The repertoire holds tens of thousands of clones, with about 90% as singletons. The entry originates in a study of T cell changes during pregnancy in multiple sclerosis. The CDR3 spans 14 residues. Germline CDR1 MGHDK, CDR2 SYGVNS. The V gene end was trimmed by 6 bases and the J gene end by 3 bases; junction bases not matched to a gene: 7. The receptor was isolated from a female donor in good health, enrolled as a control in a pregnancy study. Sequenced material: peripheral blood, taken in the second trimester of pregnancy. The chain recombines TRBV25-1 with TRBJ2-5, with 7 bases lining up with TRBD2. CDR3 sequence: CASSYSSGKETQYF. The CDR3 DNA sequence: TGTGCCAGCAGCTATTCGAGCGGGAAAGAGACCCAGTACTTC. The entire variable domain, with the rest obtained from reference TRBV25-1 and TRBJ2-5, is as follows: EADIYQTPRYLVIGTGKKITLECSQTMGHDKMYWYQQDPGMELHLIHYSYGVNSTEKGDLSSESTVSRIRTEHFPLTLESARPSHTSQYLCASSYSSGKETQYFGPGTRLLVL.